This T cell receptor beta chain was retrieved from a study of neoadjuvant anti-PD-1 for oral cavity cancer. Measured with immunoSEQ multiplex PCR; TCRdb has only the in-frame clones, and not every one. This table has around 67,000 clones, about nine tenths appearing once. This clone was seen once. The length of the CDR3 is 17 residues. Germline V lookup: CDR1 MNHEY, CDR2 SMNVEV (reference sequence). Trimming took 1 base from V and 1 from J; bases not matched to a gene: 7. Stated time point: after neoadjuvant nivolumab, at surgical resection. Sequencing used PBMCs, obtained after nivolumab (anti-PD-1) treatment. This clonotype originated in a person between 40 and 79 years old with oral cavity squamous cell carcinoma. This chain joins TRBV27 and TRBJ2-4; 7 nucleotides agree with TRBD1. The chain's CDR3 is CASSLFGTDGAKNIQYF. The DNA for the CDR3 is TGTGCCAGCAGTTTATTCGGGACAGACGGGGCCAAAAACATTCAGTACTTC.